A single sample gave rise to the 10 T cell receptor beta chains below, sequenced in a study of cytomegalovirus exposure and HLA in healthy donors. Both 60 Vbeta primers and 13 Jbeta primers went into the PCR. The repertoire was sequenced with immunoSEQ multiplex PCR; TCRdb's copy has only in-frame clones and lacks some. The sample table sets out tens of thousands of clones. Input material: PBMCs. The receptors originated from a woman between 35 and 50 years old in good health and CMV-seronegative.

The rearrangement uses TRBV7-2 and TRBJ2-1; 10 bases are a match to TRBD1. Germline V gene sequence: CDR1 SGHTA, CDR2 FQGNSA. The V and J ends lost 5 bases and 6 bases, in that order; junction bases with no gene match: 16. This CDR3 contains 18 residues. CDR3 DNA: TGTGCCAGCAGCATCGTCCCAGGAGGGACAGGGGAAGGCAATGAGCAGTTCTTC. Its translation: CASSIVPGGTGEGNEQFF.

V usage is TRBV6-6 and J usage is TRBJ2-6; D gene unclear. V lost 10 bases to trimming and J lost 1 base, with 11 bases between them. CDR3 length: 14 residues. Germline CDR1 reads MNHNY; CDR2 reads SVGAGI (reference sequence). CDR3 in DNA: TGTGCCACCTACTCCCGTTCTGGGGCCAACGTCCTGACTTTC. Protein: CATYSRSGANVLTF.

This chain joins TRBV5-1 and TRBJ1-1; 11 bases fit TRBD1. Germline lookup yields CDR1 SGHRS and CDR2 YFSETQ. The CDR3 sequence is 15 residues long. Trimming removed 6 bases from V and 2 bases from J; junction bases left unmatched: 6. CDR3 amino acids: CASKDRGRGNTEAFF. CDR3 bases: TGCGCCAGCAAGGACAGGGGGCGAGGAAACACTGAAGCTTTCTTT.

This chain uses TRBV6-4 with TRBJ2-3, with D possibly matching TRBD1 (6 bases). The CDR3 spans 17 residues. The V end was cut by 6 bases, the J end by 4 bases, with 23 bases between. CDR1 is MRHNA and CDR2 is SNTAGT in the germline V gene. CDR3 amino acids: CASSGKLGHPKADTQYF. In DNA form, the CDR3 reads TGTGCCAGCAGCGGGAAGCTGGGACATCCGAAAGCAGATACGCAGTATTTT.

This chain connects TRBV18 to TRBJ2-7; possibly TRBD2 for D (6 bases). Germline V gene lookup returns CDR1 KGHSH and CDR2 LQKENI. This CDR3 has 15 amino acids. Trimming cost V 6 bases and J 3 bases, with 18 bases left between them. CDR3 amino acids: CASSIAGGASYEQYF. CDR3 DNA sequence: TGTGCCAGCTCGATCGCCGGAGGGGCCAGCTACGAGCAGTACTTC.

The CDR3 sequence: CASSITTYEQYF. DNA of the CDR3: TGTGCCAGCAGTATCACTACCTACGAGCAGTACTTC. This chain uses TRBV6-6 with TRBJ2-7; D is undetermined. The germline V gene has CDR1 MNHNY and CDR2 SVGAGI (reference sequence). The germline V and J ends were trimmed by 5 bases and 2 bases, with 7 bases remaining between them. The CDR3 totals 12 residues.

The chain is built from TRBV28 and TRBJ2-7, with 9 bases fitting TRBD1. Germline values: CDR1 MDHEN, CDR2 SYDVKM. Trimming removed 8 bases from V and 4 bases from J; junction bases left unmatched: 6. The CDR3 loop spans 13 amino acids. CDR3 DNA sequence: TGTGCCAGCCGGACAGGGGTCAGGTACGAGCAGTACTTC. It encodes CASRTGVRYEQYF.

This chain joins TRBV9 and TRBJ1-4; TRBD1 matches 8 bases. This CDR3 spans 15 amino acids. With V trimmed by 4 bases and J by 12 bases, 14 bases remained unmatched. From germline, CDR1 is SGDLS and CDR2 YYNGEE. CDR3 bases: TGTGCCAGCAGCTCCGGGACAGGAGATTTTCAGGAACTGTTTTTT. This sequence encodes CASSSGTGDFQELFF.

The chain recombines TRBV28 with TRBJ1-2; D is possibly TRBD1 (5 bases). The CDR3 is 16 amino acids. Germline assignment: CDR1 MDHEN and CDR2 SYDVKM. V lost 2 bases to trimming and J lost 5 bases, with 18 bases between them. In nucleotides, the CDR3 is TGTGCCAGCAGTTTAAATGGGGCCAGGGAAGGATATGGCTACACCTTC. It is translated as CASSLNGAREGYGYTF.

This chain connects TRBV4-2 to TRBJ1-2; possible D gene TRBD1, 6 bases. The germline V gene encodes CDR1 LGHNA and CDR2 YNFKEQ. V was cut by 0 bases and J by 4 bases, with 12 bases left in between. CDR3 length: 15 residues. The CDR3 DNA is TGTGCCAGCAGCCAAGATGGGACACCCGTCTATGGCTACACCTTC. Translation: CASSQDGTPVYGYTF.